What follows describes a single T cell receptor beta chain. No cognate antigen has been identified for it. There are no base qualities to consult, and no much larger clone falls within one base. These data are taken from a study of blood T cell repertoires in COVID-19 (dated by TCRdb to the early 2020s). Looking at the study overall: Samples from collaborators originated in the United States, Italy and Spain and spanned both the acute and convalescent phases of COVID-19. The prospective study material was composed of cDNA or gDNA derived from T cells, B-cell-depleted T cells, or PBMCs. Subjects who had been exposed to COVID-19, were actively infected with it, or had recovered from it provided the deeply sampled blood TCRbeta repertoires that made up the dataset. The repertoires were released in a freely available public database meant as a resource for research on the immune response to SARS-CoV-2. The samples were drawn from the first 160 participants of the ongoing ImmuneRACE study and from 1,200 or so subjects provided by 6 global collaborators. Nearly every sample came with metadata listing a de-identified subject ID, COVID-19 status, age in years and sex. Where available, HLA class I and class II types were obtained from metadata supplied by the sample provider rather than from assay-based typing. What the research found in general, with its limitations: Clinical and demographic metadata were provided uncurated, with the amount varying by source and participant.

In Seattle, one collaborating source enrolled patients while the infection was active and tracked those patients longitudinally over the course of disease. Whole blood was collected in K2EDTA tubes by collaborating institutions according to the institutions' own protocols. For TCRbeta analysis, collaborators shipped samples in one of three forms: frozen whole blood, isolated PBMCs, or DNA extracted from either of those sample types. The immunoSEQ Assay, a bias-controlled multiplex PCR, was used to amplify TCRbeta CDR3 regions from genomic DNA. In the original analysis: Nucleated cell counts per sample were estimated from amplification of reference gene primers within the assay. Sequence reads were collapsed and filtered to measure the absolute abundance of every unique TCRbeta CDR3 rearrangement. For each sample, productive Simpson clonality was calculated as the square root of Simpson's diversity index over productive rearrangements. This is the immuneACCESS table as TCRdb keeps it, with only in-frame sequences that have V and J called. A part of the clones is gone; compared with another copy, unresolved V genes explain less than half, and the rest is unexplained. V and J calls and clone size follow that table, whereas D and trimming were derived from the DNA. The sample profile shows hundreds of thousands of clones; less than 90% of them were found once. The ten largest clones take up 7% to 7.5% of the sample.

Sequencing used peripheral blood. This receptor was taken from a woman aged 55-75 years with COVID-19, enrolled during active disease.

The DNA sequence is as follows: TGTGCCAGCAGCGGGGCGAACTATGGCTACACCTTC. This yields the protein CASSGANYGYTF. The chain uses TRBV9 and TRBJ1-2; the D gene cannot be resolved reliably. V loses 3 bases of germline sequence and J loses 2 bases, and the interval between the two ends is 5 bases. Including the terminal cysteine and phenylalanine, the CDR3 comprises 12 residues. Only the CDR3 DNA stays, 36 bases, in frame from base 1. CDR1 SGDLS and CDR2 YYNGEE were looked up in the germline V gene.